The 28 T cell receptor beta chains below come from one sample, sequenced in a study of CXCR3-negative and CXCR3-positive naive CD8 T cells. Findings of the study overall: CXCR3-positive naive cells carried more hydrophobic TRB CDR3s than CXCR3-negative ones.

Researchers prepared the TRB cDNA libraries using 5' RACE with UMI labels. Reprocessing the 5' RACE reads, TCRdb reports a single entry for every CDR3 protein and omits DNA. The table lists more than 70,000 distinct CDR3 sequences, with 0.6% to 0.7% in the top ten. No antigen has been identified for these receptors. The specimen sequenced was naive CXCR3+ CD8+ T cells from blood. The subset: CD45RO-CCR7+CD27+CD95- naive CD8+ T cells expressing CXCR3 (TNR3+). The receptors stem from a human donor in good health. Some clones in this sample may be carry-over from other donors' samples.

The gene calls are TRBV7-9 and TRBJ2-5; the D call from TCRdb, TRBD1, cannot be confirmed without DNA. CDR3 size: 15 residues. Germline CDR1 and CDR2: SEHNR and FQNEAQ (reference sequence). This CDR3 reads CASSFETGFQETQYF.

V and J are TRBV6-5 and TRBJ2-3; lacking DNA, the TRBD1 call made by TCRdb goes unchecked. Germline CDR1 and CDR2: MNHEY and SVGAGI. The CDR3 runs to 18 residues. The CDR3 spells CASSYTTGVSGSRDTQYF.

This chain uses TRBV28 with TRBJ1-6; the TRBD1 assignment by TCRdb is unverifiable without DNA. The CDR3 has 16 residues. Germline assignment: CDR1 MDHEN and CDR2 SYDVKM. CDR3: CASSSTASSYNSPLHF.

The chain combines TRBV29-1 with TRBJ2-7; TCRdb picks TRBD1, but there is no DNA to check that call. Germline values: CDR1 SQVTM, CDR2 ANQGSEA. The CDR3 sequence is 14 residues long. CDR3 loop: CSAISREGPYEQYF.

The gene calls are TRBV7-9 and TRBJ1-2; TCRdb returns TRBD1, unconfirmable since there is no DNA. The CDR3 is made up of 13 amino acids. Looked up from germline, CDR1 is SEHNR and CDR2 is FQNEAQ (reference sequence). The CDR3: CASELRQGRGYTF. Variable domain in full (rest from reference TRBV7-9 and TRBJ1-2): DTGVSQNPRHKITKRGQNVTFRCDPISEHNRLYWYRQTLGQGPEFLTYFQNEAQLEKSRLLSDRFSAERPKGSFSTLEIQRTEQGDSAMYLCASELRQGRGYTFGSGTRLTVV.

This chain links TRBV7-2 with TRBJ2-4; the D gene TCRdb calls, TRBD1, cannot be checked with no DNA. The CDR3 sequence is 15 residues long. The germline CDR1 and CDR2 sequences are SGHTA and FQGNSA. The CDR3 region is CASSSPGQPQNIQYF.

V is TRBV20-1 and J is TRBJ2-1; the D gene TCRdb calls, TRBD2, cannot be checked with no DNA. Per germline, CDR1 DFQATT and CDR2 SNEGSKA (reference sequence). The CDR3 totals 16 residues. This chain's CDR3 is CSARASTSGDYNEQFF.

This sequence joins TRBV18 and TRBJ2-4; the D call of TRBD2 rests on TCRdb alone, since no DNA is present to check it. The CDR3 contains 17 residues. Looked up from germline, CDR1 is KGHSH and CDR2 is LQKENI. The CDR3 is CASSPGTSGLAKNIQYF. The full variable domain, rest sourced from reference TRBV18 and TRBJ2-4, is NAGVMQNPRHLVRRRGQEARLRCSPMKGHSHVYWYRQLPEEGLKFMVYLQKENIIDESGMPKERFSAEFPKEGPSILRIQQVVRGDSAAYFCASSPGTSGLAKNIQYFGAGTRLSVL.

The rearrangement links TRBV28 to TRBJ2-7. CDR1 MDHEN and CDR2 SYDVKM come from the germline V gene. The CDR3 spans 13 residues. The CDR3 loop is CASTERSHIEQYF.

This CDR3 reads CASSTSSGVGNEQFF. The chain couples TRBV7-3 to TRBJ2-1; the TCRdb call, TRBD2, lacks DNA for checking. In germline, CDR1 is SGHTA, CDR2 FQGTGA. The CDR3 runs 15 residues.

Here the CDR3 reads CASSLWDGEKLFF. The V call is TRBV28, the J call TRBJ1-4. CDR1 and CDR2 from the germline V gene are MDHEN and SYDVKM. This CDR3 region has 13 residues.

The chain couples TRBV7-3 to TRBJ2-1. The CDR3 is 14 amino acids. Germline V lookup: CDR1 SGHTA, CDR2 FQGTGA. The chain's CDR3 is CASSSHGPYNEQFF.

This rearrangement joins TRBV30 to TRBJ1-1; the D gene TCRdb calls, TRBD1, cannot be checked with no DNA. The CDR3 totals 13 residues. CDR1 and CDR2 from the germline V gene are GTSNPN and SVGIG (reference sequence). CDR3 loop: CAWSVGVNTEAFF.

The chain joins TRBV14 to TRBJ2-1; TCRdb returns TRBD2, unconfirmable since there is no DNA. From germline, CDR1 is SGHDN and CDR2 FVKESK. This CDR3 region has 17 residues. This chain's CDR3 is CASSQDYWTDTYNEQFF.

This chain links TRBV24-1 with TRBJ2-1; TCRdb's D gene call, TRBD2, goes unchecked for lack of DNA. The CDR3 spans 13 residues. The germline gives CDR1 KGHDR, CDR2 SFDVKD. The CDR3 sequence: CATSDLLGDEQFF.

The chain recombines TRBV15 with TRBJ1-6; TCRdb's D call, TRBD1, is unchecked because there is no DNA. Germline CDR1 reads LNHNV; CDR2 reads YYDKDF (reference sequence). The CDR3 length is 15 residues. The CDR3 protein is CATSRDWSEGAPLHF. The variable domain in full, with the rest retrieved from reference TRBV15 and TRBJ1-6, is DAMVIQNPRYQVTQFGKPVTLSCSQTLNHNVMYWYQQKSSQAPKLLFHYYDKDFNNEADTPDNFQSRRPNTSFCFLDIRSPGLGDTAMYLCATSRDWSEGAPLHFGNGTRLTVT.

The chain recombines TRBV12-3 or TRBV12-4 with TRBJ2-7; absent DNA, TCRdb's TRBD2 call cannot be checked. CDR3 length equals 12 residues. CDR3 amino acids: CASSSGYYEQYF.

The rearrangement joins TRBV5-1 to TRBJ1-5. The CDR3 contains 14 residues. In germline, CDR1 is SGHRS, CDR2 YFSETQ. The CDR3 here is CASSLNGEGQPQHF.

The V call is TRBV11-3, the J call TRBJ2-1; the TCRdb call, TRBD2, lacks DNA for checking. The CDR3 runs to 16 residues. Germline CDR1 is SGHNT and CDR2 is YENEEA. The CDR3 region is CASSPGLNPTYNEQFF.

The J gene is TRBJ1-2, the V gene TRBV12-3 or TRBV12-4; the TCRdb call, TRBD1, lacks DNA for checking. The length of the CDR3 is 15 residues. The CDR3 spells CASSRSGDTNYGYTF.

The chain links TRBV28 to TRBJ1-5; TCRdb's D call, TRBD1, is unchecked because there is no DNA. The CDR3 extends over 15 amino acids. In germline, CDR1 is MDHEN, CDR2 SYDVKM. This chain's CDR3 is CASSLQGAFNQPQHF.

The CDR3 is CASSARSEVLEQTQYF. The rearrangement joins TRBV7-8 to TRBJ2-5; TCRdb reports TRBD2, a call that lacks DNA to check it against. Germline V gives CDR1 SGHVS, CDR2 FQNEAQ. The CDR3 covers 16 residues.

This chain connects TRBV5-1 to TRBJ2-1; TCRdb selects TRBD1, and the lack of DNA leaves this call unchecked. There are 15 residues in the CDR3. Germline V lookup: CDR1 SGHRS, CDR2 YFSETQ. The chain's CDR3 is CASSVTGSFYNEQFF.

The V gene is TRBV20-1, the J gene TRBJ2-7. CDR1 is DFQATT and CDR2 is SNEGSKA in the germline V gene (reference sequence). The CDR3 length is 15 residues. The chain's CDR3 is CSARDASGEDYEQYF.

The chain employs TRBV20-1 and TRBJ1-4. The CDR3 runs 14 residues. Looked up from germline, CDR1 is DFQATT and CDR2 is SNEGSKA (reference sequence). CDR3 amino acids: CSARITARREKLFF.

The gene calls are TRBV6-5 and TRBJ2-1; there is no DNA to check the TCRdb D call of TRBD2. The CDR3 length is 18 residues. Germline V gene sequence: CDR1 MNHEY, CDR2 SVGAGI. CDR3: CASSWASGAVGSYNEQFF.

This rearrangement joins TRBV6-5 to TRBJ2-7. The CDR3 length is 15 residues. Germline V lookup: CDR1 MNHEY, CDR2 SVGAGI. CDR3 region: CASSSEPDTSYEQYF.

The chain combines TRBV5-1 with TRBJ2-7; TCRdb's assignment of TRBD1 cannot be checked, as there is no DNA. This CDR3 is built from 14 residues. CDR1 and CDR2 (germline): SGHRS, YFSETQ. CDR3 sequence reads: CASSLRQGSYEQYF. The whole variable domain, filled in from reference TRBV5-1 and TRBJ2-7, reads KAGVTQTPRYLIKTRGQQVTLSCSPISGHRSVSWYQQTPGQGLQFLFEYFSETQRNKGNFPGRFSGRQFSNSRSEMNVSTLELGDSALYLCASSLRQGSYEQYFGPGTRLTVT.